What follows describes a single TCR beta chain. This record comes from a study of T cell changes during pregnancy in multiple sclerosis. Trimming left V 1 base short and J 1 base short, with 12 bases between. CDR1 is SGHRS, CDR2 YFSETQ, per germline. The CDR3 totals 16 residues. Only in-frame clones appear in the TCRdb table, and some are missing; sequencing was by immunoSEQ multiplex PCR. The sample includes some 55,000 clones, 91% of them seen just once. The TCR comes from a female donor in good health, enrolled as a control in a pregnancy study. The chain carries TRBV5-1 and TRBJ1-3, with D possibly being TRBD1 (6 bases). The specimen was peripheral blood, collected after pregnancy. In DNA, the CDR3 is TGCGCCAGCAGCTTGACAACAGGGCTTTCTGGAAACACCATATATTTT. Protein: CASSLTTGLSGNTIYF.